The 27 T cell receptor beta chains below all came from one sample that was sequenced in a study of cytomegalovirus exposure and HLA in healthy donors. Only in-frame clones appear in the TCRdb table, and some are missing; sequencing was by immunoSEQ multiplex PCR. The sample yields fewer than 65,000 clones, roughly nine tenths seen once. Sequenced material: PBMCs. Every receptor here comes from a woman aged 18-29 years in good health and CMV-seronegative.

The rearrangement joins TRBV7-2 to TRBJ2-7; a weak D match, TRBD1 (5 bases). CDR3 length: 15 amino acids. Deletions cut 1 base from V and 0 bases from J, with 10 bases between. In germline, CDR1 is SGHTA, CDR2 FQGNSA. CDR3 in amino acids: CASSLGGLPSYEQYF. The DNA for the CDR3 is TGTGCCAGCAGCTTAGGGGGCCTTCCCTCCTACGAGCAGTACTTC.

The V call is TRBV9, the J call TRBJ2-7, with 7 bases aligning to TRBD2. This CDR3 contains 13 residues. V lost 0 bases, J lost 5 bases, and 2 bases stayed unmatched. Germline lookup yields CDR1 SGDLS and CDR2 YYNGEE. CDR3 DNA: TGTGCCAGCAGCGTAGAGCTAGCGGACGAGCAGTACTTC. Translating gives CASSVELADEQYF.

The rearrangement joins TRBV30 to TRBJ2-1, with 7 bases matching TRBD2. The length of the CDR3 is 14 residues. Germline V gene sequence: CDR1 GTSNPN, CDR2 SVGIG (reference sequence). V lost 3 bases to trimming and J lost 7 bases; unmatched junction nucleotides: 9. The CDR3 DNA is TGTGCCTGGAGGGCCCTACTAGCGACTAATGAGCAGTTCTTC. Amino acid sequence: CAWRALLATNEQFF.

The chain links TRBV7-2 to TRBJ1-3; D unresolved. Trimming left V 1 base short and J 0 bases short, with 7 bases between. There are 15 residues in the CDR3. The V gene's germline CDR1 is SGHTA and CDR2 FQGNSA. The CDR3 is CASSLDTGSGNTIYF. In nucleotides, the CDR3 is TGTGCCAGCAGCTTAGATACCGGCTCTGGAAACACCATATATTTT.

This clone was seen a single time. The chain carries TRBV5-1 and TRBJ2-3; D gene ambiguous. Deletions cut 4 bases from V and 3 bases from J, with 9 bases between. This CDR3 is 13 amino acids long. Germline values: CDR1 SGHRS, CDR2 YFSETQ. As DNA, the CDR3 is TGCGCCAGCAGCCTCCACGAGACAGATACGCAGTATTTT. This sequence encodes CASSLHETDTQYF.

V is TRBV11-2 and J is TRBJ2-3; D gene unclear. The CDR3 runs to 14 residues. The germline V gene has CDR1 SGHAT and CDR2 FQNNGV. The V and J ends lost 5 bases and 0 bases respectively, with 9 bases between them. CDR3 sequence (DNA): TGTGCCAGCAGCGATAGCAGTAGCACAGATACGCAGTATTTT. This translates into CASSDSSSTDTQYF.

The chain uses TRBV2 and TRBJ1-1; TRBD1 might be the D (5 bases). V lost 6 bases, J lost 3 bases, and 14 bases lay in between. From germline, CDR1 is SNHLY and CDR2 FYNNEI. This CDR3 is 14 amino acids long. DNA of the CDR3: TGTGCCAGCAGGACGCTTGGGGCTTACACTGAAGCTTTCTTT. Protein: CASRTLGAYTEAFF.

The rearrangement links TRBV5-1 to TRBJ2-1, with 14 bases identical to TRBD2. The V gene end was trimmed by 0 bases and the J gene end by 7 bases; junction bases not matched to a gene: 3. Germline V gene sequence: CDR1 SGHRS, CDR2 YFSETQ. The CDR3 covers 16 residues. CDR3 loop: CASSLGLAGGRNEQFF. The CDR3 bases are TGCGCCAGCAGCTTGGGACTAGCGGGGGGGCGGAATGAGCAGTTCTTC.

The chain couples TRBV9 to TRBJ2-7, with TRBD1 identical over 8 bases. CDR3 length equals 13 residues. Germline V gene sequence: CDR1 SGDLS, CDR2 YYNGEE. The ends lost 3 bases at V and 4 bases at J; junction bases unmatched: 3. The CDR3 sequence: CASSAGTGYEQYF. CDR3 nucleotides: TGTGCCAGCAGCGCCGGGACAGGTTACGAGCAGTACTTC.

A single count supports this clone. In nucleotides, the CDR3 is TGTGCCAGCAGCCCCGGGACAGGACTCTACGAGCAGTACTTC. Translation: CASSPGTGLYEQYF. The chain carries TRBV5-6 and TRBJ2-7; 8 bases fit TRBD1. CDR1 and CDR2 from the germline V gene are SGHDT and YYEEEE. CDR3 length: 14 amino acids. V dropped 4 bases and J dropped 3; count of bases not matched to a gene: 6.

The gene calls are TRBV19 and TRBJ1-5; TRBD1 matches 9 bases. CDR1 and CDR2 from the germline V gene are LNHDA and SQIVND (reference sequence). CDR3 length: 15 amino acids. V shed 4 bases, J shed 6 bases, and the junction held 7 bases outside the gene matches. The CDR3 here is CASSTGTGNGQPQHF. CDR3 DNA: TGTGCCAGTAGTACGGGGACAGGGAACGGTCAGCCCCAGCATTTT.

This clone has more than one count but fewer than ten. The chain carries TRBV4-2 and TRBJ2-5; the match to TRBD2 covers 8 bases. The CDR3 is 19 residues long. V shed 1 base and J 4 bases; nucleotides not matched to a gene: 17. The germline gives CDR1 LGHNA, CDR2 YNFKEQ. The CDR3 coding sequence is TGTGCCAGCAGCCAAGTCCAGACTATTGGCGGGGGGCTGGGAGAGACCCAGTACTTC. Translating gives CASSQVQTIGGGLGETQYF.

This clone was counted a few times. V usage is TRBV18 and J usage is TRBJ2-7; 8 bases line up with TRBD2. Germline lookup yields CDR1 KGHSH and CDR2 LQKENI. V lost 6 bases, J lost 4 bases, and 8 bases stayed unmatched. The CDR3 is 14 amino acids. CDR3 DNA sequence: TGTGCCAGCTCCCAATACCCGGGAGGGTACGAGCAGTACTTC. This encodes CASSQYPGGYEQYF.

V and J are TRBV7-9 and TRBJ1-2; D gene ambiguous. This CDR3 is built from 18 residues. Germline V CDR1 and CDR2: SEHNR, FQNEAQ (reference sequence). V was cut by 1 base and J by 2 bases, with 20 bases left in between. The CDR3 DNA reads as TGTGCCAGCAGCTTAGGCGGCCAACTATCAACTTTCAACTATGGCTACACCTTC. Its translation: CASSLGGQLSTFNYGYTF.

The V and J genes are TRBV25-1 and TRBJ1-2; TRBD1 might be the D (5 bases). V lost 3 bases, J lost 4 bases, and 12 bases lay in between. CDR1 and CDR2 (germline): MGHDK, SYGVNS. This CDR3 comprises 14 residues. CDR3 nucleotide sequence: TGTGCCAGCAGTGATCGGAGGGGCGGCTATGGCTACACCTTC. It codes for CASSDRRGGYGYTF.

The gene calls are TRBV18 and TRBJ2-1; D may be TRBD2 (5 bases). The CDR3 contains 11 residues. Germline V lookup: CDR1 KGHSH, CDR2 LQKENI. V was shortened by 4 bases and J by 12 bases, with 10 bases between the two germline ends. CDR3: CASSQRERQFF. The CDR3 region has the DNA TGTGCCAGCTCACAAAGGGAGCGGCAGTTCTTC.

This chain joins TRBV5-6 and TRBJ1-1, with 8 bases fitting TRBD1. The germline CDR1 and CDR2 sequences are SGHDT and YYEEEE. Germline trimming cut 5 bases from V and 3 bases from J; bases unmatched to any gene: 6. The CDR3 has 14 amino acids. CDR3 region: CASSYMTGDTEAFF. The CDR3 DNA reads TGTGCCAGCAGTTATATGACAGGGGACACTGAAGCTTTCTTT.

The rearrangement links TRBV28 to TRBJ2-3, with TRBD1 identical over 8 bases. Per the germline V gene, CDR1 is MDHEN and CDR2 is SYDVKM. Trimming took 4 bases from V and 6 from J; bases not matched to a gene: 15. This CDR3 is built from 17 residues. The DNA for the CDR3 is TGTGCCAGCAGTTCCCCAGGACAGGGCAAACAGAGGGATACGCAGTATTTT. Residues: CASSSPGQGKQRDTQYF.

The chain employs TRBV6-5 and TRBJ2-1, with D hard to call. The ends were cut back, 6 bases at V and 2 bases at J, with 11 bases in the middle. Germline V CDR1 and CDR2: MNHEY, SVGAGI. The CDR3 runs to 14 residues. The chain's CDR3 is CASRLYQTYNEQFF. CDR3 coding DNA: TGTGCCAGCAGGCTCTATCAAACCTACAATGAGCAGTTCTTC.

J is TRBJ2-7 and V is TRBV7-9; D possibly corresponds to TRBD1 (6 bases). V was shortened by 1 base and J by 2 bases, with 9 bases between the two germline ends. Germline CDR1 is SEHNR and CDR2 is FQNEAQ (reference sequence). The CDR3 is 14 residues long. The CDR3 sequence: CASSLGEGAYEQYF. CDR3 nucleotide sequence: TGTGCCAGCAGCTTAGGCGAGGGGGCCTACGAGCAGTACTTC.

The chain employs TRBV6-1 and TRBJ2-5; a possible D gene is TRBD2 (5 bases). CDR1 MNHNS and CDR2 SASEGT come from the germline V gene. The CDR3 sequence is 15 residues long. The V gene lost 3 bases and the J gene lost 7 bases, with 18 bases spanning the gap. This CDR3 reads CASSEGAGGPRTQYF. CDR3 in DNA: TGTGCCAGCAGTGAGGGAGCAGGCGGGCCCAGGACCCAGTACTTC.

This chain joins TRBV7-6 and TRBJ2-3, with a possible D match to TRBD1 (6 bases). CDR3 size: 15 residues. With 5 bases removed from V and 6 bases from J, the gap between germline ends came to 18 bases. Germline CDR1 is SGHVS and CDR2 is FNYEAQ. The CDR3 DNA sequence: TGTGCCAGCAGCATAACAGGGTACGGTCAGGATACGCAGTATTTT. The encoded protein is CASSITGYGQDTQYF. Using reference TRBV7-6 and TRBJ2-3 for the parts outside the CDR3, the full variable domain is GAGVSQSPRYKVTKRGQDVALRCDPISGHVSLYWYRQALGQGPEFLTYFNYEAQQDKSGLPNDRFSAERPEGSISTLTIQRTEQRDSAMYRCASSITGYGQDTQYFGPGTRLTVL.

The chain joins TRBV6-6 to TRBJ1-2; D might be TRBD1 (6 bases). The V gene's germline CDR1 is MNHNY and CDR2 SVGAGI (reference sequence). This CDR3 spans 13 amino acids. Trimming took off 4 bases at V and 2 bases at J, with 8 bases between the two ends. Here the CDR3 DNA reads TGTGCCAGCAGTTTCCAGGGGAACTATGGCTACACCTTC. Its translation is CASSFQGNYGYTF.

This chain joins TRBV6-1 and TRBJ2-4, with 7 bases matching TRBD1. In germline, CDR1 is MNHNS, CDR2 SASEGT. V lost 4 bases, J lost 1 base, and 4 bases stayed unmatched. This CDR3 comprises 15 residues. CDR3 nucleotide sequence: TGTGCCAGCAGTGCCCCGGACAGGGCCAAAAACATTCAGTACTTC. Translation: CASSAPDRAKNIQYF.

The rearrangement joins TRBV30 to TRBJ2-1; 7 nucleotides align to TRBD1. The CDR3 has 11 residues. Germline V gives CDR1 GTSNPN, CDR2 SVGIG (reference sequence). J was trimmed by 4 bases and V by 7 bases; bases with no gene match: 1. The DNA of the CDR3 is TGTGCCTTGGGACAGTACAATGAGCAGTTCTTC. Translated: CALGQYNEQFF.

The V and J genes are TRBV30 and TRBJ1-3, with TRBD1 matching 7 bases. Germline loops: CDR1 GTSNPN, CDR2 SVGIG (reference sequence). The CDR3 contains 16 residues. The ends lost 2 bases at V and 3 bases at J; junction bases unmatched: 10. CDR3 amino acids: CAWSRKTGEDGNTIYF. As DNA, the CDR3 is TGTGCCTGGAGTAGGAAAACAGGGGAGGATGGAAACACCATATATTTT.

This clone has a single count. The chain links TRBV6-1 to TRBJ1-1; no definite D call. CDR1 and CDR2 from the germline V gene are MNHNS and SASEGT. The CDR3 is 13 residues long. Trimming removed 0 bases at V and 4 bases at J, with 6 bases between. CDR3 bases: TGTGCCAGCAGTGAAGCGGAGAGCACTGAAGCTTTCTTT. Encoded protein: CASSEAESTEAFF.